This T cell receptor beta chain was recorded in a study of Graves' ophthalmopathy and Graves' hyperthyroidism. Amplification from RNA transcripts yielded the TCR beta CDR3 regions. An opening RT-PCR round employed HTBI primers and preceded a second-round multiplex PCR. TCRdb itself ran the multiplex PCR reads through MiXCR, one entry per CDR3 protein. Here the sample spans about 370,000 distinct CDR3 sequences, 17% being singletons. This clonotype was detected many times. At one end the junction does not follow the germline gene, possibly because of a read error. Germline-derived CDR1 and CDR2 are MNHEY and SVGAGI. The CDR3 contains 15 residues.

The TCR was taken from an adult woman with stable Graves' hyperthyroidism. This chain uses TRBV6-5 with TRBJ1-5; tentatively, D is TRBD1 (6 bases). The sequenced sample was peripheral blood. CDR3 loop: CASSYEPDSNQSQHF. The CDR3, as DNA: TGTGCCAGCAGTTACGAGCCGGACAGCAATCAGTCCCAGCATTTT.